This T cell receptor beta chain emerged from a study of T cells in Graves' hyperthyroidism and ophthalmopathy. TCR beta CDR3 region amplification was performed from RNA transcripts. The study used the HTBI primer set for a first-round RT-PCR of the TCR CDR3. TCRdb called the multiplex PCR reads again in MiXCR, with one record for every CDR3 protein. Here the sample spans approximately 210,000 distinct CDR3 sequences, about 15% being singletons. This CDR3 region has 18 residues. The J segment lost 3 bases and the V segment lost 2 bases, leaving 11 bases of the junction unmatched. Germline lookup yields CDR1 SGHTA and CDR2 FQGNSA. Participants, patients aged 18 to 65, had newly diagnosed hyperthyroidism with a duration under 2 months. Each diagnosis drew on symptoms, thyroxine, TRAb, thyroid ultrasound and orbital computed tomography findings. This clonotype was recorded once. Antigen unknown. Regarding the study as a whole: Most thyroid clonotypes expanded above 0.001 appeared in blood too. A model of 13 V-J features distinguished ophthalmopathy from stable hyperthyroidism.

The specimen sequenced was blood. The TCR originated in a man in his fifties with Graves' hyperthyroidism. The chain carries TRBV7-2 and TRBJ2-3; 10 bases are a match to TRBD2. The CDR3 DNA reads as TGTGCCAGCAGCTTATATCGGCGGCTAGCGGGAGTAACAGATACGCAGTATTTT. It encodes CASSLYRRLAGVTDTQYF. The full variable domain, in which reference TRBV7-2 and TRBJ2-3 provide the parts outside the CDR3, is GAGVSQSPSNKVTEKGKDVELRCDPISGHTALYWYRQSLGQGLEFLIYFQGNSAPDKSGLPSDRFSAERTGGSVSTLTIQRTQQEDSAVYLCASSLYRRLAGVTDTQYFGPGTRLTVL.